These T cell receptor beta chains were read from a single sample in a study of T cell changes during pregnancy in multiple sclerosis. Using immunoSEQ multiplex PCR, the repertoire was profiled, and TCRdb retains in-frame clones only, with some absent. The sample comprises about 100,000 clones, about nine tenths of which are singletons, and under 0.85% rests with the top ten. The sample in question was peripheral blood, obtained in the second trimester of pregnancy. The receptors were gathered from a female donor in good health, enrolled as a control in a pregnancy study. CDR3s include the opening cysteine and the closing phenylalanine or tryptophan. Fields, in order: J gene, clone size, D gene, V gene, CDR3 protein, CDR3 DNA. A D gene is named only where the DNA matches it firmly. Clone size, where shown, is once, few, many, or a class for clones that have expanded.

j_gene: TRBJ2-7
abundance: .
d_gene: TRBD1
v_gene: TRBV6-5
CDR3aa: CASRPGQGAPDEQYF
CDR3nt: TGTGCCAGCAGACCCGGACAGGGGGCGCCGGACGAGCAGTACTTC

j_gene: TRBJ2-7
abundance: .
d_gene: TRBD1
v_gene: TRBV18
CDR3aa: CASSPTAGTGIEQYF
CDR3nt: TGTGCCAGCTCACCAACGGCCGGGACAGGGATCGAGCAGTACTTC

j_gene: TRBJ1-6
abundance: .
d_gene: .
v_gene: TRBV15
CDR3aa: CATSRGQSPYNSPLHF
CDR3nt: TGTGCCACCAGCAGAGGACAGTCACCCTATAATTCACCCCTCCACTTT

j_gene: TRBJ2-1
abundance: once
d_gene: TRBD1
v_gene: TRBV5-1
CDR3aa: CASSFELGGEYNEQFF
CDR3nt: TGCGCCAGCAGCTTTGAGCTAGGGGGCGAATACAATGAGCAGTTCTTC

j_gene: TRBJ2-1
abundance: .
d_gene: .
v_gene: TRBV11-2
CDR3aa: CASSRGTVHNEQFF
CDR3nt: TGTGCCAGCAGCCGCGGAACGGTTCACAATGAGCAGTTCTTC

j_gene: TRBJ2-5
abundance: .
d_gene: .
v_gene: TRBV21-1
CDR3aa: CASSKPQQGEETQYF
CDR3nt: TGTGCCAGCAGCAAACCTCAACAGGGGGAAGAGACCCAGTACTTC

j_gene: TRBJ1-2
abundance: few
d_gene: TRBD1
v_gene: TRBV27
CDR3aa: CASSPRGTGGYTF
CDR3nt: TGTGCCAGCAGTCCAAGGGGGACAGGTGGCTACACCTTC

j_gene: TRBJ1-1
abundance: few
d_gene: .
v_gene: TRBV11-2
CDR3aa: CASSPSGNTEAFF
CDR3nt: TGTGCCAGCAGCCCCTCGGGGAACACTGAAGCTTTCTTT

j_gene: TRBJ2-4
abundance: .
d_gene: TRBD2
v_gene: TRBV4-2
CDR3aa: CASSQETSGGASIQYF
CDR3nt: TGTGCCAGCAGCCAAGAGACTAGCGGGGGGGCCTCCATTCAGTACTTC

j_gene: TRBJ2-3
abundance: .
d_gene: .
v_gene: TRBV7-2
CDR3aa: CASSPGHSTDTQYF
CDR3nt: TGTGCCAGCAGCCCGGGACATTCTACAGATACGCAGTATTTT

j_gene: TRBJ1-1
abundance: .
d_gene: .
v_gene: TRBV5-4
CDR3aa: CASSLYFQGLNTEAFF
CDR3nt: TGTGCCAGCAGCTTGTACTTTCAGGGTCTGAACACTGAAGCTTTCTTT

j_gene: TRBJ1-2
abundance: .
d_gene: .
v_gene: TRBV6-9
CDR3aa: CASSYKTSANYGYTF
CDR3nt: TGTGCCAGCAGTTATAAGACATCCGCTAACTATGGCTACACCTTC

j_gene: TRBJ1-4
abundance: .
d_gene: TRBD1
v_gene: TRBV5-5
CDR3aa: CASSLYGTEGEKLFF
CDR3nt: TGTGCCAGCAGCTTGTACGGGACAGAAGGTGAAAAACTGTTTTTT

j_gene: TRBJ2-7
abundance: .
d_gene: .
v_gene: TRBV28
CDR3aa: CASSLSRYEQYF
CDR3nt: TGTGCCAGCAGTTTATCCAGATACGAGCAGTACTTC

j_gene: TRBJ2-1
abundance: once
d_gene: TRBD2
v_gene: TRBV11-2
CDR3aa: CASRGTSGGHNEQFF
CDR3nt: TGTGCCAGCAGAGGGACTAGCGGGGGCCACAATGAGCAGTTCTTC

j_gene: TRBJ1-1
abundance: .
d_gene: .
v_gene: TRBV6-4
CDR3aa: CASSDSGQSNTEAFF
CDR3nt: TGTGCCAGCAGTGACTCTGGACAATCGAACACTGAAGCTTTCTTT

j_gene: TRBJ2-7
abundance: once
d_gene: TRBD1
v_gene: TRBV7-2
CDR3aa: CASSLGPRDRVTEQYF
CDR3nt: TGTGCCAGCAGCTTAGGCCCGCGGGACAGGGTAACCGAGCAGTACTTC

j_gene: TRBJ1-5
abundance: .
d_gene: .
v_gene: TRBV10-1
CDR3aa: CASSEGGGQPQHF
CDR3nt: TGCGCCAGCAGTGAGGGGGGAGGTCAGCCCCAGCATTTT

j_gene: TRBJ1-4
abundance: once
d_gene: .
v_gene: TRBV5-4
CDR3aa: CASSLGFSANEKLFF
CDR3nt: TGTGCCAGCAGCTTGGGTTTTAGTGCTAATGAAAAACTGTTTTTT

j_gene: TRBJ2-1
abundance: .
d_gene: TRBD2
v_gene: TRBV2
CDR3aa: CASTLLAGVVNEQFF
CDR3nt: TGTGCCAGCACCCTACTAGCGGGAGTCGTCAATGAGCAGTTCTTC